Below are 10 T cell receptor beta chains sequenced from a single sample in a study of Ad26.COV2.S vaccination and SARS-CoV-2 variants. TCRdb keeps only in-frame clones here, not all; method: immunoSEQ multiplex PCR. The data show 360,000 or so clones, over 75% seen once. The sample's treatment: 15 to 20 received Ad26.COV2.S at low or high dose, single or two shots; about 5 received placebo; per-sample allocation not given. Samples were taken on day 63 after the first vaccine or placebo injection. The material sequenced was peripheral blood, taken in a trial of Ad26.COV2.S vaccine versus placebo. The receptors here all came from a person aged 18-65 years who received the Ad26.COV2.S COVID-19 vaccine or a placebo.

V gene TRBV28 combines with J gene TRBJ1-4; D is uncertain. Trimming left V 5 bases short and J 8 bases short, with 15 bases between. This CDR3 has 14 amino acids. Germline V CDR1 and CDR2: MDHEN, SYDVKM. The CDR3 loop reads CASSRAGSQEKLFF. CDR3 DNA sequence: TGTGCCAGCAGTCGCGCTGGGTCACAGGAAAAACTGTTTTTT.

The gene calls are TRBV20-1 and TRBJ1-4, with TRBD1 matching 7 bases. Per the germline V gene, CDR1 is DFQATT and CDR2 is SNEGSKA (reference sequence). Trimming at V came to 3 bases and at J to 7 bases, leaving 11 bases not matched to a gene. This CDR3 is 15 amino acids long. This chain's CDR3 is CSASFEGTVAEKLFF. CDR3 nucleotide sequence: TGCAGTGCTAGTTTTGAAGGGACAGTGGCTGAAAAACTGTTTTTT.

V usage is TRBV4-1 and J usage is TRBJ1-4; a possible D gene is TRBD1 (5 bases). The V gene lost 4 bases and the J gene lost 7 bases, with 13 bases spanning the gap. CDR1 and CDR2 from the germline V gene are MGHRA and YSYEKL. The CDR3 extends over 14 amino acids. DNA of the CDR3: TGCGCCAGCAGCCTTTTAATACAGGTTGAAAAACTGTTTTTT. Its protein product is CASSLLIQVEKLFF.

This chain uses TRBV7-9 with TRBJ2-7, with D perhaps matching TRBD1 (6 bases). Per germline, CDR1 SEHNR and CDR2 FQNEAQ (reference sequence). Trimming took off 1 base at V and 5 bases at J, with 12 bases between the two ends. The CDR3 covers 14 residues. DNA of the CDR3: TGTGCCAGCAGCTTAGGGCAGGGGAGCAACGAGCAGTACTTC. Amino acids: CASSLGQGSNEQYF.

This chain uses TRBV24-1 with TRBJ2-3, with D tentatively TRBD1 (5 bases). V was clipped by 7 bases and J by 2 bases, with 9 bases between them. The germline V gene has CDR1 KGHDR and CDR2 SFDVKD. There are 13 residues in the CDR3. In DNA, the CDR3 is TGTGCCACCAGCAGGGATTTCACAGATACGCAGTATTTT. Its translation is CATSRDFTDTQYF.

V usage is TRBV7-9 and J usage is TRBJ2-6; D is undetermined. V was trimmed by 5 bases and J by 4 bases, leaving 12 bases between them. Germline CDR1 SEHNR, CDR2 FQNEAQ (reference sequence). This CDR3 is built from 15 residues. For the CDR3, the DNA is TGTGCCAGCAGCCACCCCGACACGGGGGCCAACGTCCTGACTTTC. Its translation: CASSHPDTGANVLTF. Based on the CDR3 plus reference TRBV7-9 and TRBJ2-6, the full variable domain is DTGVSQNPRHKITKRGQNVTFRCDPISEHNRLYWYRQTLGQGPEFLTYFQNEAQLEKSRLLSDRFSAERPKGSFSTLEIQRTEQGDSAMYLCASSHPDTGANVLTFGAGSRLTVL.

The V call is TRBV12-3 or TRBV12-4, the J call TRBJ1-6; weak D call: TRBD1 (6 bases). The germline V and J ends were trimmed by 10 bases and 8 bases, with 12 bases remaining between them. This CDR3 has 12 amino acids. CDR3 residues: CATRRGYSPLHF. CDR3 nucleotides: TGTGCCACCCGCAGGGGCTATTCACCCCTCCACTTT.

CDR3 loop: CSVEGSSYNEQFF. DNA for the CDR3: TGCAGCGTTGAGGGGAGCTCCTACAATGAGCAGTTCTTC. The J gene is TRBJ2-1, the V gene TRBV29-1; possibly TRBD2 for D (5 bases). Trimming took 3 bases from V and 0 from J, leaving 6 bases between them. The CDR3 runs to 13 residues. Germline CDR1 reads SQVTM; CDR2 reads ANQGSEA.

The chain is built from TRBV12-5 and TRBJ2-1; TRBD2 matches at 7 bases. Per the germline V gene, CDR1 is LGHNT and CDR2 is FRNRAP. CDR3 length: 19 amino acids. Trimming took 10 bases from V and 5 from J; bases not matched to a gene: 26. The DNA of the CDR3 is TGTGCTATCCGCGCCCATCTGGGGGGGACTACAGATTCCCACAATGAGCAGTTCTTC. Translated: CAIRAHLGGTTDSHNEQFF.

The chain employs TRBV5-1 and TRBJ2-5; tentative D call: TRBD2 (5 bases). The CDR3 has 15 residues. Per germline, CDR1 SGHRS and CDR2 YFSETQ. Trimming pared 5 bases from V and 0 bases from J, leaving 14 bases between. CDR3 coding DNA: TGCGCCAGCAGAGGAGGCAGACCAAACCAAGAGACCCAGTACTTC. The encoded protein is CASRGGRPNQETQYF. Supplemented by reference TRBV5-1 and TRBJ2-5, the full variable domain reads KAGVTQTPRYLIKTRGQQVTLSCSPISGHRSVSWYQQTPGQGLQFLFEYFSETQRNKGNFPGRFSGRQFSNSRSEMNVSTLELGDSALYLCASRGGRPNQETQYFGPGTRLLVL.